This T cell receptor (beta chain) was retrieved from a study of cytomegalovirus exposure and HLA in healthy donors. The wider study: Earlier findings included approximately 120 million unique TCR beta sequences obtained from about 179 million T cells.

PCR primers comprised 60 Vbeta and 13 Jbeta primers. TCRdb's table, derived via immunoSEQ multiplex PCR, lists solely in-frame clones and lacks some. In the table there are 80,000 to 100,000 clones, roughly 73% of which are singletons. Overall study results and limits: The dataset shows that most TCR sequences were rare, while some public TCRs occurred in many donors. The authors later linked a missense DCLRE1C variant to TCR beta V- and J-gene trimming.

This clone occurred a few times. Its antigen is undetermined. Sample: PBMCs. The receptor was derived from a man aged 35-49 years in good health and CMV-seronegative.

DNA of the CDR3: TGTGCCAGCAGCAGATGGGACTCCCGCGGGAACACTGAAGCTTTCTTT. Translated, it gives CASSRWDSRGNTEAFF. V and J are TRBV28 and TRBJ1-1, with TRBD1 as a possible D gene (5 bases). Trimming removed 6 bases at V and 1 base at J, with 18 bases between. The length of the CDR3 is 16 residues. The V gene's germline CDR1 is MDHEN and CDR2 SYDVKM.